A selection of T cell receptor beta chains follows, all from one sample in a study of blood T cell repertoires in COVID-19. Produced via immunoSEQ multiplex PCR; TCRdb's table is partial and in-frame only. The sample holds around 300,000 clones, around 87% seen once. Sequencing was done on a sample of PBMCs or T cells enriched from blood (not recorded which). The receptors here all came from a young woman who had recovered from COVID-19. The CDR3 runs from the conserved cysteine through the conserved F or W. The D gene is left open where the match is weak. Size is omitted from some rows. Given values are once, few, many or a class for expanded clones.

j_call: TRBJ2-3
d_call: TRBD1
clone_size: once
v_call: TRBV12-3/TRBV12-4
cdr3_nt: TGTGCCAGCAGCCGGGACAGGGCAGATACGCAGTATTTT
cdr3_aa: CASSRDRADTQYF

j_call: TRBJ2-5
d_call: .
clone_size: .
v_call: TRBV28
cdr3_nt: TGTGCCAGCAGTTTGAGACAGTACCAAGAGACCCAGTACTTC
cdr3_aa: CASSLRQYQETQYF

j_call: TRBJ1-6
d_call: .
clone_size: .
v_call: TRBV5-1
cdr3_nt: TGCGCCAGCAGGGACAGTAACCATAATTCACCCCTCCACTTT
cdr3_aa: CASRDSNHNSPLHF

j_call: TRBJ2-3
d_call: TRBD1
clone_size: .
v_call: TRBV18
cdr3_nt: TGTGCCAGCTCACCAGGGACAGGGGGCACAGATACGCAGTATTTT
cdr3_aa: CASSPGTGGTDTQYF

j_call: TRBJ1-2
d_call: .
clone_size: once
v_call: TRBV30
cdr3_nt: TGTGCCTGGAGTGGTGGAGGGAACTATGGCTACACCTTC
cdr3_aa: CAWSGGGNYGYTF

j_call: TRBJ1-4
d_call: TRBD1
clone_size: .
v_call: TRBV7-6
cdr3_nt: TGTGCCAGCAGCGCCGGGACAGGGGCTAATGAAAAACTGTTTTTT
cdr3_aa: CASSAGTGANEKLFF

j_call: TRBJ1-6
d_call: .
clone_size: .
v_call: TRBV5-4
cdr3_nt: TGTGCCAGCAGCTGGGGACTTCTGGGGAATTCACCCCTCCACTTT
cdr3_aa: CASSWGLLGNSPLHF

j_call: TRBJ1-1
d_call: .
clone_size: .
v_call: TRBV3-1/TRBV3-2
cdr3_nt: TGTGCCAGCAGCCGCCAGATGAACACTGAAGCTTTCTTT
cdr3_aa: CASSRQMNTEAFF

j_call: TRBJ1-4
d_call: .
clone_size: .
v_call: TRBV6-5
cdr3_nt: TGTGCCAGCCGGAGAGGGAGGGAGAGACTGTTTTTT
cdr3_aa: CASRRGRERLFF

j_call: TRBJ1-1
d_call: .
clone_size: .
v_call: TRBV15
cdr3_nt: TGTGCCACCAGCAGGGGGTTTGTGCAAGGGGCGGCTTTCTTT
cdr3_aa: CATSRGFVQGAAFF

j_call: TRBJ2-7
d_call: .
clone_size: .
v_call: TRBV4-2
cdr3_nt: TGTGCCAGCAGCCAAGTTGCTCCCCAGGGAAGGTACGAGCAGTACTTC
cdr3_aa: CASSQVAPQGRYEQYF

j_call: TRBJ1-2
d_call: TRBD1
clone_size: once
v_call: TRBV28
cdr3_nt: TGTGCCAGCAGAGCTACAGGGGGCTGGGGCTACACCTTC
cdr3_aa: CASRATGGWGYTF

j_call: TRBJ2-1
d_call: TRBD1
clone_size: .
v_call: TRBV28
cdr3_nt: TGTGCCAGCAGTCCAGGGGGTGAGGAGCAGTTCTTC
cdr3_aa: CASSPGGEEQFF

j_call: TRBJ1-1
d_call: .
clone_size: .
v_call: TRBV9
cdr3_nt: TGTGCCAGCAGCGATACAACGAACACTGAAGCTTTCTTT
cdr3_aa: CASSDTTNTEAFF

j_call: TRBJ1-6
d_call: TRBD1
clone_size: .
v_call: TRBV19
cdr3_nt: TGTGCCAGTACTCCCGGTCCGGGACAGGGGGCCTTCTATAATTCACCCCTCCACTTT
cdr3_aa: CASTPGPGQGAFYNSPLHF

j_call: TRBJ1-1
d_call: .
clone_size: once
v_call: TRBV5-1
cdr3_nt: TGCGCCAGCAGCTTTATGACAGGACCTAACACTGAAGCTTTCTTT
cdr3_aa: CASSFMTGPNTEAFF

j_call: TRBJ1-4
d_call: .
clone_size: .
v_call: TRBV9
cdr3_nt: TGTGCCAGCAGCGTAGTGGGAGATAATGAAAAACTGTTTTTT
cdr3_aa: CASSVVGDNEKLFF

j_call: TRBJ1-3
d_call: .
clone_size: .
v_call: TRBV4-1
cdr3_nt: TGCGCCAGCAGCCAAGATCTTGTTGTCTCTGGAAACACCATATATTTT
cdr3_aa: CASSQDLVVSGNTIYF

j_call: TRBJ2-1
d_call: .
clone_size: .
v_call: TRBV11-1
cdr3_nt: TGTGCCAGCAGCTTGGGGCAGGTGACCTACAATGAGCAGTTCTTC
cdr3_aa: CASSLGQVTYNEQFF

j_call: TRBJ1-1
d_call: TRBD1
clone_size: .
v_call: TRBV11-2
cdr3_nt: TGTGCCAGCAGCACCGGACAGGGGGCGCGAACTGAAGCTTTCTTT
cdr3_aa: CASSTGQGARTEAFF

j_call: TRBJ1-3
d_call: .
clone_size: .
v_call: TRBV7-2
cdr3_nt: TGTGCCAGCAGCTTAGTTGGGGCCTCTGGAAACACCATATATTTT
cdr3_aa: CASSLVGASGNTIYF

j_call: TRBJ1-1
d_call: .
clone_size: few
v_call: TRBV13
cdr3_nt: TGTGCCAGCAGTTCAGTATCGGGAGCTTTCTTT
cdr3_aa: CASSSVSGAFF

j_call: TRBJ2-3
d_call: .
clone_size: .
v_call: TRBV5-1
cdr3_nt: TGCGCCAGCAGCTTGGGGCGGGGAATCGCAGATACGCAGTATTTT
cdr3_aa: CASSLGRGIADTQYF

j_call: TRBJ2-5
d_call: TRBD2
clone_size: .
v_call: TRBV28
cdr3_nt: TGTGCCAGCAGCCTTCCTCCCCTCCTAGCGGGGCCCCAAGAGACCCAGTACTTC
cdr3_aa: CASSLPPLLAGPQETQYF

j_call: TRBJ2-2
d_call: TRBD2
clone_size: .
v_call: TRBV19
cdr3_nt: TGTGCCAGTAGTCCTGGACTAGCGGGGGGGAACACCGGGGAGCTGTTTTTT
cdr3_aa: CASSPGLAGGNTGELFF

j_call: TRBJ1-6
d_call: .
clone_size: few
v_call: TRBV7-9
cdr3_nt: TGTGCCAGCAGCTTAGTGGCAGGCGATTCACCCCTCCACTTT
cdr3_aa: CASSLVAGDSPLHF

j_call: TRBJ2-2
d_call: .
clone_size: .
v_call: TRBV4-3
cdr3_nt: TGCGCCAGCAGCCAAGGGGAGGTAACCGGGGAGCTGTTTTTT
cdr3_aa: CASSQGEVTGELFF

j_call: TRBJ2-3
d_call: .
clone_size: .
v_call: TRBV25-1
cdr3_nt: TGTGCCAGCAGTGAACGGCGGGGACGCACAGATACGCAGTATTTT
cdr3_aa: CASSERRGRTDTQYF

j_call: TRBJ1-2
d_call: TRBD1
clone_size: .
v_call: TRBV2
cdr3_nt: TGTGCCAGCAGTTCGGACAGGGTGGGTGGCTACACCTTC
cdr3_aa: CASSSDRVGGYTF

j_call: TRBJ1-6
d_call: .
clone_size: .
v_call: TRBV5-1
cdr3_nt: TGCGCCAGCAGCGTCGGGTCCTATAATTCACCCCTCCACTTT
cdr3_aa: CASSVGSYNSPLHF

j_call: TRBJ1-6
d_call: TRBD1
clone_size: .
v_call: TRBV11-2
cdr3_nt: TGTGCCAGCAGCATACAGGGGGTGAATTCACCCCTCCACTTT
cdr3_aa: CASSIQGVNSPLHF

j_call: TRBJ2-1
d_call: TRBD2
clone_size: few
v_call: TRBV7-2
cdr3_nt: TGTGCCAGCAGCAGCCTAGCGGACTACAATGAGCAGTTCTTC
cdr3_aa: CASSSLADYNEQFF

j_call: TRBJ2-5
d_call: .
clone_size: .
v_call: TRBV7-6
cdr3_nt: TGTGCCAGCAGCTTAGCCCGACTAGGAAGCGAGACCCAGTACTTC
cdr3_aa: CASSLARLGSETQYF

j_call: TRBJ1-2
d_call: .
clone_size: .
v_call: TRBV5-1
cdr3_nt: TGCGCCAGCAGCTTGGTGATGGAGGGTGGAGGCTACACCTTC
cdr3_aa: CASSLVMEGGGYTF

j_call: TRBJ2-1
d_call: TRBD1
clone_size: .
v_call: TRBV5-1
cdr3_nt: TGCGCCAGCAGCCGGGGCGGGACAGGGGGTTACAATGAGCAGTTCTTC
cdr3_aa: CASSRGGTGGYNEQFF

j_call: TRBJ1-2
d_call: .
clone_size: .
v_call: TRBV29-1
cdr3_nt: TGCAGCGTTGCCAACAGGGCAGGCTATGGCTACACCTTC
cdr3_aa: CSVANRAGYGYTF

j_call: TRBJ1-2
d_call: .
clone_size: few
v_call: TRBV5-6
cdr3_nt: TGTGCCAGCAGCTTACAGGGAGGGGAGGGCTATGGCTACACCTTC
cdr3_aa: CASSLQGGEGYGYTF

j_call: TRBJ1-6
d_call: .
clone_size: .
v_call: TRBV4-1
cdr3_nt: TGCGCCAGCAGCCAAGATTGGGCAGGGGATACTTCACCCCTCCACTTT
cdr3_aa: CASSQDWAGDTSPLHF

j_call: TRBJ1-2
d_call: .
clone_size: .
v_call: TRBV4-1
cdr3_nt: TGCGCCAGCAGCCAAGGCCGCGGGGTAGAGACAGTCCGATCCCTCTATGGCTACACCTTC
cdr3_aa: CASSQGRGVETVRSLYGYTF

j_call: TRBJ1-1
d_call: .
clone_size: .
v_call: TRBV4-1
cdr3_nt: TGCGCCAGCAGCCGAACACAATCGCAGGGAGGGATGAACACTGAAGCTTTCTTT
cdr3_aa: CASSRTQSQGGMNTEAFF

j_call: TRBJ1-4
d_call: TRBD1
clone_size: once
v_call: TRBV30
cdr3_nt: TGTGCCTGGAGCCTCCGGCCGGGACAGGGGGCTAATGAAAAACTGTTTTTT
cdr3_aa: CAWSLRPGQGANEKLFF

j_call: TRBJ1-2
d_call: TRBD1
clone_size: few
v_call: TRBV7-9
cdr3_nt: TGTGCCAGCATGATGACAGGGGGCGGCTACACCTTC
cdr3_aa: CASMMTGGGYTF

j_call: TRBJ2-7
d_call: .
clone_size: .
v_call: TRBV6-5
cdr3_nt: TGTGCCAGCAGGTACATTGACAGACCCTACGAGCAGTACTTC
cdr3_aa: CASRYIDRPYEQYF

j_call: TRBJ1-5
d_call: .
clone_size: few
v_call: TRBV12-3/TRBV12-4
cdr3_nt: TGTGCCAGCAGTATTTCGAGCCAGCCCCAGCATTTT
cdr3_aa: CASSISSQPQHF

j_call: TRBJ2-5
d_call: .
clone_size: .
v_call: TRBV21-1
cdr3_nt: TGTGCCAGCACCGTGGGCAGGGGTCAGAAGACCCAGTACTTC
cdr3_aa: CASTVGRGQKTQYF

j_call: TRBJ1-4
d_call: TRBD1
clone_size: .
v_call: TRBV7-2
cdr3_nt: TGTGCCAGCAGTCCGACAGGGGGCGATGGTGAAAAACTGTTTTTT
cdr3_aa: CASSPTGGDGEKLFF

j_call: TRBJ2-1
d_call: .
clone_size: .
v_call: TRBV9
cdr3_nt: TGTGCCAGCAGCGTAAATGGCGGGGGCCTCCGGCGGAATGAGCAGTTCTTC
cdr3_aa: CASSVNGGGLRRNEQFF

j_call: TRBJ2-7
d_call: TRBD1
clone_size: .
v_call: TRBV11-1
cdr3_nt: TGTGCCAGCAGCTCGGACAGGTTCTACGAGCAGTACTTC
cdr3_aa: CASSSDRFYEQYF

j_call: TRBJ1-1
d_call: .
clone_size: few
v_call: TRBV5-8
cdr3_nt: TGTGCCAGCAGCTTGGTGGCAGGGCTTATGAACACTGAAGCTTTCTTT
cdr3_aa: CASSLVAGLMNTEAFF

j_call: TRBJ2-2
d_call: .
clone_size: .
v_call: TRBV13
cdr3_nt: TGTGCCAGCAGCTTCGGGTTCCCCGGGGAGCTGTTTTTT
cdr3_aa: CASSFGFPGELFF

j_call: TRBJ1-5
d_call: .
clone_size: few
v_call: TRBV12-3/TRBV12-4
cdr3_nt: TGTGCCAGCAGTTTCCGGGTTTGGGCCCAGCATTTT
cdr3_aa: CASSFRVWAQHF

j_call: TRBJ2-3
d_call: TRBD2
clone_size: .
v_call: TRBV5-5
cdr3_nt: TGTGCCAGCAGCTTGGCGACTAGCGGAATTACAGATACGCAGTATTTT
cdr3_aa: CASSLATSGITDTQYF

j_call: TRBJ2-1
d_call: TRBD2
clone_size: .
v_call: TRBV9
cdr3_nt: TGTGCCAGCAGCGTAGTCGATAGCGGGGGGGATGAGCAGTTCTTC
cdr3_aa: CASSVVDSGGDEQFF

j_call: TRBJ2-3
d_call: .
clone_size: .
v_call: TRBV11-1
cdr3_nt: TGTGCCAGCAGCTTAGCAGCCACAGATACGCAGTATTTT
cdr3_aa: CASSLAATDTQYF

j_call: TRBJ1-2
d_call: TRBD1
clone_size: few
v_call: TRBV24-1
cdr3_nt: TGTGCCACCAGTGATTCCCCGACAGGGAATTATGGCTACACCTTC
cdr3_aa: CATSDSPTGNYGYTF

j_call: TRBJ1-1
d_call: .
clone_size: .
v_call: TRBV27
cdr3_nt: TGTGCCAGCAGACCTTATGGGGCGAACACTGAAGCTTTCTTT
cdr3_aa: CASRPYGANTEAFF

j_call: TRBJ1-1
d_call: TRBD1
clone_size: .
v_call: TRBV7-2
cdr3_nt: TGTGCCAGCAGCACCAGACAGGGAGGCACTGAAGCTTTCTTT
cdr3_aa: CASSTRQGGTEAFF

j_call: TRBJ1-4
d_call: .
clone_size: .
v_call: TRBV5-8
cdr3_nt: TGTGCCAGCAGCTTGGGACGGGGGAATGAAAAACTGTTTTTT
cdr3_aa: CASSLGRGNEKLFF

j_call: TRBJ1-5
d_call: .
clone_size: few
v_call: TRBV4-2
cdr3_nt: TGTGCCAGCAGCCGGGCGGCGGGATACAATCAGCCCCAGCATTTT
cdr3_aa: CASSRAAGYNQPQHF

j_call: TRBJ1-6
d_call: .
clone_size: .
v_call: TRBV27
cdr3_nt: TGTGCCAGCAGTTTATATCCAGGGTGGAATTCACCCCTCCACTTT
cdr3_aa: CASSLYPGWNSPLHF